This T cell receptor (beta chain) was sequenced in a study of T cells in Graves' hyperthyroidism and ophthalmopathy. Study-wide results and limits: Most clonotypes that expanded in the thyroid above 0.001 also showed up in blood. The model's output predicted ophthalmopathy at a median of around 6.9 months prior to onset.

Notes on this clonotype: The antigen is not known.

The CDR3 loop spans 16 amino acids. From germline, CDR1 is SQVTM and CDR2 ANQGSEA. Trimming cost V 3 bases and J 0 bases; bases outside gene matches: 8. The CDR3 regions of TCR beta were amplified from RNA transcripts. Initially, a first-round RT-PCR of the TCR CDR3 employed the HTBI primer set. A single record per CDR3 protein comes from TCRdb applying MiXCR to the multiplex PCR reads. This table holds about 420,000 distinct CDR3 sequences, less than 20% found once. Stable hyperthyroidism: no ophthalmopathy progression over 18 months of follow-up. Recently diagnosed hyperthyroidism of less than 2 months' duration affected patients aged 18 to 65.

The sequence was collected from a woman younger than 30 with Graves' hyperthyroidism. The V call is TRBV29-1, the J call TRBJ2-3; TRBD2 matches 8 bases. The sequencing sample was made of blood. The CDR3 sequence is CSVEGSGRASTDTQYF. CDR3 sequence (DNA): TGCAGCGTTGAGGGTTCCGGGAGGGCTAGCACAGATACGCAGTATTTT.